Sequencing of this T cell receptor (beta chain) was carried out in a study of CD8 T cells in ankylosing spondylitis. Whole-study results and caveats: Seemingly distinctive of ankylosing spondylitis blood was a TCR beta motif formed by eight highly homologous variants. There were earlier reports of some motif variants in reactive arthritis synovial fluid and blood. CD8+ by phenotype, disease-linked clones were relatively rare in peripheral blood.

Germline V gives CDR1 DFQATT, CDR2 SNEGSKA (reference sequence). V trimming: 6 bases; J trimming: 5 bases; junction bases outside the gene matches: 10. The CDR3 has 15 amino acids. A quantitative 5'-RACE method, one with molecular barcodes, was used to make TCR beta libraries. A single record per CDR3 protein comes from TCRdb applying MiXCR to the 5' RACE reads. The data show roughly 370,000 distinct CDR3 sequences, approximately 20% seen once. Of note for this clonotype: Its target is unknown.

The chain links TRBV20-1 to TRBJ2-5; 12 nucleotides align to TRBD1. The specimen was blood, either unsorted or a sorted T cell fraction (not recorded which). This clonotype was obtained from a male donor with ankylosing spondylitis. CDR3 in DNA: TGCAGTGCAGAGGGGACAGGGGGCAAACAGGAGACCCAGTACTTC. This translates into CSAEGTGGKQETQYF.